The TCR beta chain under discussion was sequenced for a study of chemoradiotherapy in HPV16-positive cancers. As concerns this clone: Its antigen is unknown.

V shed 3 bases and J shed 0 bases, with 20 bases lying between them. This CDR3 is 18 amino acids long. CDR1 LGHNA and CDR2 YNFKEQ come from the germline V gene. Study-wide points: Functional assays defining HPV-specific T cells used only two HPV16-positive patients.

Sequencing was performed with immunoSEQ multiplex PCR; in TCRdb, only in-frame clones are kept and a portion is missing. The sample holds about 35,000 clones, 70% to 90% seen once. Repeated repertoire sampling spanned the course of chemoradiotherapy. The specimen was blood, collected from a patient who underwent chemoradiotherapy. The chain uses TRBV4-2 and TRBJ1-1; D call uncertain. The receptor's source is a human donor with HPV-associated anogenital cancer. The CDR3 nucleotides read TGTGCCAGCAGCCAGGCTAGTGGCGGAGCCGGGGTGAACACTGAAGCTTTCTTT. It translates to CASSQASGGAGVNTEAFF.